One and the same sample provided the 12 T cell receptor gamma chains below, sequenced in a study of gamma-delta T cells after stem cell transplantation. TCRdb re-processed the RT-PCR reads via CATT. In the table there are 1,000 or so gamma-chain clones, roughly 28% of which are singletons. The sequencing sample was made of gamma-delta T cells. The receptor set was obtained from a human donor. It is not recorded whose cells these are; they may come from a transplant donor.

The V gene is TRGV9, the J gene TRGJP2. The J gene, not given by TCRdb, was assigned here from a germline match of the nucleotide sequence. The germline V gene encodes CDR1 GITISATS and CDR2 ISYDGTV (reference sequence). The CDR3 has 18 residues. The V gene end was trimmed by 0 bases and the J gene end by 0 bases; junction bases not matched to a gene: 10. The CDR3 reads CALWEVHRTDSSDWIKTF. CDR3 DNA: TGTGCCTTGTGGGAGGTGCACCGTACCGATAGTAGTGATTGGATCAAGACGTTT.

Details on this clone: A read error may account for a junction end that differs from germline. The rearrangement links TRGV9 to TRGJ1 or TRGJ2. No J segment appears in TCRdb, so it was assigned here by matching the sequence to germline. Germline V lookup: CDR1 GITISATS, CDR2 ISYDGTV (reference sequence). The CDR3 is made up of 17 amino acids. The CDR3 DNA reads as TGTGCCTCGTGGGAGGTGCAGGTAGGGAATATTGATTATAAGAAACTCTTT. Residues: CASWEVQVGNIDYKKLF.

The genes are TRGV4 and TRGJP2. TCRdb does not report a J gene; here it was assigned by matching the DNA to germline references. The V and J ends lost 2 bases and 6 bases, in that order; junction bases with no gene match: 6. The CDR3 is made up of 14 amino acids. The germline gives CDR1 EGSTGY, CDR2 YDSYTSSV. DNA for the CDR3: TGTGCCACCTGGGATGAAAGTGGTGATTGGATCAAGACGTTT. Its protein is CATWDESGDWIKTF.

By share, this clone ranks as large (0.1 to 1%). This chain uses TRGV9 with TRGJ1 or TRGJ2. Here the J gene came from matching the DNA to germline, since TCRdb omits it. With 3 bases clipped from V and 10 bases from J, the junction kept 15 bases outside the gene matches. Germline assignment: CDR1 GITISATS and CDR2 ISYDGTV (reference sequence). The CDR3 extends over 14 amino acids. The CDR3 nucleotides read TGTGCCTTGTGGGAGCCACCTCCAACACTGAAGAAACTCTTT. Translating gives CALWEPPPTLKKLF.

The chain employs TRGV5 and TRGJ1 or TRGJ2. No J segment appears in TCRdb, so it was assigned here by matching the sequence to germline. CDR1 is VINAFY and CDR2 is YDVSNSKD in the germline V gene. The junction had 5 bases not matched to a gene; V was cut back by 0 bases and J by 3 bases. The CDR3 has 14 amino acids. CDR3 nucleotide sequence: TGTGCCACCTGGGACAGGCCCGGTTATTATAAGAAACTCTTT. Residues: CATWDRPGYYKKLF.

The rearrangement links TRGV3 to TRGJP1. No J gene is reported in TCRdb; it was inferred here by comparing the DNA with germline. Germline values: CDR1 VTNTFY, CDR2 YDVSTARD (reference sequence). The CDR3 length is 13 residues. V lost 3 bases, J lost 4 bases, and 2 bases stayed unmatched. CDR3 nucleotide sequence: TGTGCCACCTGGGACGGCACTGGTTGGTTCAAGATATTT. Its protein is CATWDGTGWFKIF.

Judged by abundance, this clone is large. The DNA for the CDR3 is TGTGCCACCTGGGAGGGTTGGTTCAAGATATTT. The encoded protein is CATWEGWFKIF. This sequence joins TRGV4 and TRGJP1. Here the J gene was assigned by germline matching of the DNA, as TCRdb has none. V shed 4 bases, J shed 8 bases, and the junction held 1 base outside the gene matches. This CDR3 has 11 amino acids. Germline loops: CDR1 EGSTGY, CDR2 YDSYTSSV.

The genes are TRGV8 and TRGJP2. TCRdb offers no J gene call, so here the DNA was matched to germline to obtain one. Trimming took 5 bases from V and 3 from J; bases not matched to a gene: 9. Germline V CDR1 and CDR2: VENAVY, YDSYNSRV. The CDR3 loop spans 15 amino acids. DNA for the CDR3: TGTGCCACCTGGGCCAAGGGTGGTAGTGATTGGATCAAGACGTTT. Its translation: CATWAKGGSDWIKTF.

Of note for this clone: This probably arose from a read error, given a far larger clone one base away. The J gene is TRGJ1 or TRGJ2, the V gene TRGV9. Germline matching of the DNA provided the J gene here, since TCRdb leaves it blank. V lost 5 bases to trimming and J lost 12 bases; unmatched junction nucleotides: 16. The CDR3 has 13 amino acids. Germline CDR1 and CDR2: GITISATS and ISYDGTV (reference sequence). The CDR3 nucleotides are TGTGCCTTGTGGGGCCCCGGATTGGGTAGGAAACTCTTT. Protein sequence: CALWGPGLGRKLF.

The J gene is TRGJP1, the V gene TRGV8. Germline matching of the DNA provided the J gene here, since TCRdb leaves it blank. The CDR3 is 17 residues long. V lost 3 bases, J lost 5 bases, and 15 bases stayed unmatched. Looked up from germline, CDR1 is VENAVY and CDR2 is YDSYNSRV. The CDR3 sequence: CATWDPRRSTTGWFKIF. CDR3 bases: TGTGCCACCTGGGATCCTAGAAGGAGCACTACTGGTTGGTTCAAGATATTT.

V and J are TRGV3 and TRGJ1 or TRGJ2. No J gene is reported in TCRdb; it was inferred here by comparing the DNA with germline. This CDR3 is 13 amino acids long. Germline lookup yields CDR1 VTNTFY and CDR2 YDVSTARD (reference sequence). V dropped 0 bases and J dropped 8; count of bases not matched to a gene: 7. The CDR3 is CATWDRPGNKKLF. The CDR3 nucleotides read TGTGCCACCTGGGACAGGCCCGGGAATAAGAAACTCTTT.

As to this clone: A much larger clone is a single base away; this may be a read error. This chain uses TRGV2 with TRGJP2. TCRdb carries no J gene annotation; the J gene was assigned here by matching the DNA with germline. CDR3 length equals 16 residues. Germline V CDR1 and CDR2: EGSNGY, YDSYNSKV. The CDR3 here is CATWDGPGGSDWVKTF. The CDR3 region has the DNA TGTGCCACCTGGGATGGGCCTGGGGGTAGTGATTGGGTCAAGACGTTT.